This T cell receptor beta chain stems from a study of blood T cells in healthy people across ages. Details on this clonotype: One end of the junction does not line up with germline, which may come from a read error.

The second PCR ran roughly 7 to 12 cycles with a sample-barcoded 5' primer and J-beta primers. TCRdb independently ran MiXCR on the 5' RACE reads; one entry per CDR3 protein. The repertoire holds 550,000 to 650,000 distinct CDR3 sequences, roughly 31% seen once, with approximately 15% in the top ten. The CDR3 consists of 15 residues. The V and J genes are TRBV12-3 or TRBV12-4 and TRBJ2-3; 7 bases line up with TRBD2. The TCR sequence derives from a woman aged 80 or over in good health. Sequencing was done on a sample of blood. CDR3 sequence reads: CASSDGRAGTDTQYF. The CDR3 bases are TGCGCCAGCAGTGACGGACGAGCGGGGACAGATACGCAGTATTTT.